This TCR beta chain stems from a study of T cells in Graves' hyperthyroidism and ophthalmopathy. Researchers took RNA transcripts and amplified the TCR beta CDR3 regions from them. HTBI primers drove first-round RT-PCR of the TCR CDR3. TCRdb re-analysed the multiplex PCR reads in MiXCR, keeping a single row per CDR3 protein. The sample has hundreds of thousands of distinct CDR3 sequences; roughly 50% are singletons. Germline V gene data show CDR1 as SNHLY and CDR2 as FYNNEI. V was clipped by 1 base and J by 5 bases, with 18 bases between them. The CDR3 length is 16 residues. V gene TRBV2 combines with J gene TRBJ2-7, with unresolved D. Sequencing used peripheral blood or thyroid tissue (not recorded which). This TCR was recovered from a young woman with Graves' hyperthyroidism. CDR3 protein: CASSEVTVRINHEQYF. The CDR3 region has the DNA TGTGCCAGCAGTGAAGTTACAGTCCGGATTAACCACGAGCAGTACTTC.